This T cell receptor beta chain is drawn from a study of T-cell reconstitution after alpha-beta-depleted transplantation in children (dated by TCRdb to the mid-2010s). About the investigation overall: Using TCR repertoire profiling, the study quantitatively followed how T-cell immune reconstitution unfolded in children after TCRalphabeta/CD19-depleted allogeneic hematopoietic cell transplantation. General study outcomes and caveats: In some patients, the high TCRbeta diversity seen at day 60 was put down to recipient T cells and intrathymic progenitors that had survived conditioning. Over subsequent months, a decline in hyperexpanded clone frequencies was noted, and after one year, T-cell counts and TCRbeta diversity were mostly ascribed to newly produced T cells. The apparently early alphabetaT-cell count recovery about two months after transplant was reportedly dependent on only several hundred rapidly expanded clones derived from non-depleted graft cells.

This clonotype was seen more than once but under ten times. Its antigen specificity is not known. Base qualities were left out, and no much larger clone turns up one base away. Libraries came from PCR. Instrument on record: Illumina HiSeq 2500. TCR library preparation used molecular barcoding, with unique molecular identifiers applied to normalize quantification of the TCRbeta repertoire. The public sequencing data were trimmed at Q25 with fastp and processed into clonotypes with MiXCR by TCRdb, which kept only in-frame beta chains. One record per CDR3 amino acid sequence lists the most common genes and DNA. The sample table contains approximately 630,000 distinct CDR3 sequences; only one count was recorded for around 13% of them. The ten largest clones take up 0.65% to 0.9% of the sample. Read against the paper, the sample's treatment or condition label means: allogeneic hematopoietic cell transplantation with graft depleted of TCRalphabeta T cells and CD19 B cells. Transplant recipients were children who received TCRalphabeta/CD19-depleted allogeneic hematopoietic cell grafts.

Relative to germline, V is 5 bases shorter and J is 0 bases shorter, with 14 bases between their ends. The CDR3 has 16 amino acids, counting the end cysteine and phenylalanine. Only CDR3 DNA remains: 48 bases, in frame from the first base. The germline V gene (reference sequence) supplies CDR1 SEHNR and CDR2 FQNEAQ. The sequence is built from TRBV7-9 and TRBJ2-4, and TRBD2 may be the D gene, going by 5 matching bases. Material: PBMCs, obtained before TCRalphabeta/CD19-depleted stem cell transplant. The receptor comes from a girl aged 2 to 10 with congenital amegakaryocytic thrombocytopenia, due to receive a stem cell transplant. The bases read TGTGCCAGCAGCCCACCCGACTACCTAGCCAAAAACATTCAGTACTTC. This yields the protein CASSPPDYLAKNIQYF. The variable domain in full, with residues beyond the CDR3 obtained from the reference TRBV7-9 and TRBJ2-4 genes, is DTGVSQNPRHKITKRGQNVTFRCDPISEHNRLYWYRQTLGQGPEFLTYFQNEAQLEKSRLLSDRFSAERPKGSFSTLEIQRTEQGDSAMYLCASSPPDYLAKNIQYFGAGTRLSVL.